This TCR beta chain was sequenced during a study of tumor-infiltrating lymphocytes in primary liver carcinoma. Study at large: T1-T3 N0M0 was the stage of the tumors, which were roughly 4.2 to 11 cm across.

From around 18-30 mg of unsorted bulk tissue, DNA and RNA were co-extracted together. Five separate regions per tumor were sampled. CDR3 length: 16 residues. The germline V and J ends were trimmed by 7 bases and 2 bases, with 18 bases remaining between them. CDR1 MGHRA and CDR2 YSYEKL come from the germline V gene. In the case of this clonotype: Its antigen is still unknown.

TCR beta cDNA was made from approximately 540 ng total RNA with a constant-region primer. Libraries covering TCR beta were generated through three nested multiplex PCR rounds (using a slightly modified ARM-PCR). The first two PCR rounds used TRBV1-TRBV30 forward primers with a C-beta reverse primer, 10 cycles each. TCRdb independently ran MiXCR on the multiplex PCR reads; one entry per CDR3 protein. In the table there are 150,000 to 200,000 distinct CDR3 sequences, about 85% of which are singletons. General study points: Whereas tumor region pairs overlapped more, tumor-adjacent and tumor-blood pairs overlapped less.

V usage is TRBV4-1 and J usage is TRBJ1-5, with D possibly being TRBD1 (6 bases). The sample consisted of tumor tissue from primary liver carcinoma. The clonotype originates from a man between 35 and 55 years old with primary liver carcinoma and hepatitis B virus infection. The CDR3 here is CASNPVEGVGNQPQHF. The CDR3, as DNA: TGCGCCAGCAACCCCGTTGAGGGGGTTGGCAATCAGCCCCAGCATTTT.